Given below is one T cell receptor beta chain in context. This record belongs to a study of T cells in localized non-small cell lung cancer. Sequencing used immunoSEQ multiplex PCR; TCRdb keeps in-frame clones, though not all of them. The data show about 130,000 clones, about 89% seen once. The ends lost 0 bases at V and 4 bases at J; junction bases unmatched: 7. Germline V lookup: CDR1 SGDLS, CDR2 YYNGEE. The CDR3 has 16 amino acids. This clonotype was sampled from a female donor older than 55 with stage I lung adenocarcinoma. The chain employs TRBV9 and TRBJ2-1, with 7 bases fitting TRBD2. The sequences come from peripheral blood, collected before any cancer treatment. CDR3 in amino acids: CASSVGGGSRYNEQFF. The CDR3 nucleotides are TGTGCCAGCAGCGTAGGGGGCGGGAGTAGGTACAATGAGCAGTTCTTC. Full variable domain (rest looked up from reference TRBV9 and TRBJ2-1): DSGVTQTPKHLITATGQRVTLRCSPRSGDLSVYWYQQSLDQGLQFLIQYYNGEERAKGNILERFSAQQFPDLHSELNLSSLELGDSALYFCASSVGGGSRYNEQFFGPGTRLTVL.